Following are 7 T cell receptor beta chains from one sample sequenced in a study of blood T cell repertoires in COVID-19. Clones were read by immunoSEQ multiplex PCR, and TCRdb kept only the in-frame ones, dropping some. The data contain under 450,000 clones, approximately 91% of them singletons. Sequencing used PBMCs or T cells enriched from blood (not recorded which). These receptors were collected from a woman aged 40 to 50 who had been exposed to COVID-19.

The chain joins TRBV18 to TRBJ2-5; 7 nucleotides match TRBD2. The CDR3 spans 17 residues. The V segment lost 4 bases and the J segment 3 bases; nucleotides outside the gene matches: 14. Per germline, CDR1 KGHSH and CDR2 LQKENI. DNA for the CDR3: TGTGCCAGCTCACGCCGACTAGCCCAAAGTCCCGAAGAGACCCAGTACTTC. Residues: CASSRRLAQSPEETQYF. Based on the CDR3 plus reference TRBV18 and TRBJ2-5, the full variable domain is NAGVMQNPRHLVRRRGQEARLRCSPMKGHSHVYWYRQLPEEGLKFMVYLQKENIIDESGMPKERFSAEFPKEGPSILRIQQVVRGDSAAYFCASSRRLAQSPEETQYFGPGTRLLVL.

The chain links TRBV24-1 to TRBJ1-6, with D uncertain. Looked up from germline, CDR1 is KGHDR and CDR2 is SFDVKD. Trimming removed 4 bases from V and 15 bases from J, with 3 bases in between. This CDR3 is 9 amino acids long. The CDR3 loop is CATSDVLHF. The CDR3 nucleotides read TGTGCCACCAGTGACGTCCTCCACTTT.

The rearrangement uses TRBV18 and TRBJ2-7, with 7 nucleotides matching TRBD1. CDR1 and CDR2 (germline): KGHSH, LQKENI. The CDR3 is 14 residues long. Unmatched junction bases numbered 8, after V lost 3 bases and J lost 6 bases. CDR3 in amino acids: CASSPRDRLGEQYF. For the CDR3, the DNA is TGTGCCAGCTCACCTCGGGACAGACTGGGCGAGCAGTACTTC.

The rearrangement links TRBV6-5 to TRBJ2-2, with D possibly being TRBD2 (5 bases). CDR3 size: 14 residues. Germline V CDR1 and CDR2: MNHEY, SVGAGI. Trimming took 5 bases from V and 5 from J, leaving 12 bases between them. CDR3 DNA sequence: TGTGCCAGCAGTAGCTTATCGGGGACCGGGGAGCTGTTTTTT. It is translated as CASSSLSGTGELFF.

The chain is built from TRBV11-2 and TRBJ2-7, with D possibly being TRBD1 (6 bases). The germline V and J ends were trimmed by 2 bases and 3 bases, with 11 bases remaining between them. CDR3 length equals 14 residues. CDR1 SGHAT and CDR2 FQNNGV come from the germline V gene. CDR3 bases: TGTGCCAGCAGCTTAAGGACAGTTATCTACGAGCAGTACTTC. It translates to CASSLRTVIYEQYF.

The chain couples TRBV6-4 to TRBJ1-4; 9 bases line up with TRBD1. This CDR3 spans 13 amino acids. V shed 2 bases and J 13 bases; nucleotides not matched to a gene: 5. CDR1 MRHNA and CDR2 SNTAGT come from the germline V gene. The CDR3 loop is CASSDGQGRRLFF. For the CDR3, the DNA is TGTGCCAGCAGTGACGGACAGGGGCGTCGACTGTTTTTT.

This clone came up once. J is TRBJ1-1 and V is TRBV5-4; 8 nucleotides line up with TRBD1. The germline CDR1 and CDR2 sequences are SGHNT and YYREEE (reference sequence). Trimming at V came to 4 bases and at J to 2 bases, leaving 7 bases not matched to a gene. The CDR3 totals 15 residues. CDR3 DNA sequence: TGTGCCAGCAGCCCTCCAGGGGGCGGAAACACTGAAGCTTTCTTT. It specifies CASSPPGGGNTEAFF.